Below, one TCR beta chain is given with its context. Original data processing: Estimation of nucleated cell counts was performed using reference gene primer amplification. Measured with immunoSEQ multiplex PCR; TCRdb has only the in-frame clones, and not every one. The DNA gave D and trimming, while V, J and clone size come from that table. The data contain 340,000 or so clones, more than 70% of them singletons. This sample is drawn from a study of blood T cell repertoires in COVID-19. Study-wide context: Some COVID-19 samples were acute and others convalescent; all came from the United States, Italy and Spain. In each case, the material was cDNA or gDNA derived from T cells, B-cell-depleted T cells, or PBMCs.

V lost 6 bases and J 3 bases, leaving 18 bases between the germline ends. The CDR3 length is 15 residues. Germline-derived CDR1 and CDR2 are MNHEY and SVGAGI. This TCR was sampled from a man aged 25-45 years with active or convalescent COVID-19. The gene calls are TRBV6-5 and TRBJ2-7, with D possibly TRBD2 on 6 matching bases. Sequenced material: peripheral blood. For the CDR3, the DNA is TGTGCCAGCAGCTCCTCGGGATTGCGGGGCTACGAGCAGTACTTC. Its translation: CASSSSGLRGYEQYF.